The rows below give T cell receptor beta chains drawn from one sample of a study of cytomegalovirus exposure and HLA in healthy donors. Method: immunoSEQ multiplex PCR; TCRdb's copy keeps in-frame clones and lacks some. The repertoire holds roughly 200,000 clones, with roughly four fifths as singletons. The specimen sequenced was PBMCs. The receptors derive from a woman aged 40 to 50 in good health and CMV-seronegative. CDR3s include the opening cysteine and the closing phenylalanine or tryptophan. D genes are given only for firm matches. A clone size is listed for some rows: how often the clone was seen (once, few, many), or a class if it is expanded.

clone_size j_call v_call d_call cdr3_nt cdr3_aa
. TRBJ2-1 TRBV19 TRBD2 TGTGCCAGTAGTATAGATCTAGCGGGAGAGACATTATACAATGAGCAGTTCTTC CASSIDLAGETLYNEQFF
. TRBJ2-2 TRBV27 . TGTGCCAGCAGCTGGGGCCTTGGGGTAACGCTGTTTTTT CASSWGLGVTLFF
once TRBJ1-2 TRBV27 . TGTGCCAGCAGGGGATCCGGGGGGGGAGGCTATGGCTACACCTTC CASRGSGGGGYGYTF
. TRBJ2-1 TRBV19 . TGTGCCAGTAGTAGCCAGGGGTACAATGAGCAGTTCTTC CASSSQGYNEQFF
few TRBJ1-2 TRBV7-9 . TGTGCCAGCACTTCCCTCCAGGCCAACTATGGCTACACCTTC CASTSLQANYGYTF
. TRBJ2-3 TRBV2 TRBD2 TGTGCCAGCAGAAGACTAGCGTCTCCCACAGATACGCAGTATTTT CASRRLASPTDTQYF
. TRBJ2-3 TRBV18 TRBD1 TGTGCCAGCTCACCACGGGACAGGGGAGGGACAGATACGCAGTATTTT CASSPRDRGGTDTQYF
. TRBJ1-1 TRBV19 . TGTGCCAGTAGTATCTGGACAGACGACATGAACACTGAAGCTTTCTTT CASSIWTDDMNTEAFF
. TRBJ2-5 TRBV7-8 . TGTGCCAGCAGCTTAGCTCCTAACCTCCAAGAGACCCAGTACTTC CASSLAPNLQETQYF
. TRBJ2-5 TRBV28 . TGTGCCAGCAGTTTAGGGACCGCGGGATTAGGAGAGACCCAGTACTTC CASSLGTAGLGETQYF
once TRBJ1-2 TRBV19 . TGTGCCAGTAGCCTCTCCGAGCCGAACTATGGCTACACCTTC CASSLSEPNYGYTF
. TRBJ2-7 TRBV9 TRBD2 TGTGCCAGCAGCCGAGGGGGACTAGGCCCCTACGAGCAGTACTTC CASSRGGLGPYEQYF
. TRBJ2-1 TRBV6-5 . TGTGCCAGCAGTTACTCAGGAGCTAATCTTATTCACCGGTTCTTC CASSYSGANLIHRFF
. TRBJ1-2 TRBV19 . TGTGCCAGTAGTAGAGATCGGACGGGAGGTAACTATGGCTACACCTTC CASSRDRTGGNYGYTF
. TRBJ1-1 TRBV19 . TGTGCCACCAAAGAGGGATTCTCTGAAGCTTTCTTT CATKEGFSEAFF
. TRBJ2-1 TRBV5-1 TRBD2 TGCGCCAGCAGCTTGAGGTCTAGCGGGGACTACAATGAGCAGTTCTTC CASSLRSSGDYNEQFF
. TRBJ1-5 TRBV7-2 . TGTGCCAGCAGCTTAGCGCCGGGCAATCAGCCCCAGCATTTT CASSLAPGNQPQHF
few TRBJ1-4 TRBV6-1 TRBD1 TGTGCCAGCAGCCGGGACAGGGACGAAAAACTGTTTTTT CASSRDRDEKLFF
. TRBJ1-5 TRBV10-3 TRBD1 TGTGCCATCAGTAACGTGGGACAGGGGAATCAGCCCCAGCATTTT CAISNVGQGNQPQHF
. TRBJ1-1 TRBV29-1 . TGCAGCGTTGACGAGGGGGGGGCTGAAGCTTTCTTT CSVDEGGAEAFF
. TRBJ2-1 TRBV27 TRBD1 TGTGCCAGCAGCGACAGGGGGCGCGGGAATGAGCAGTTCTTC CASSDRGRGNEQFF
. TRBJ1-2 TRBV30 . TGTGCCTGGAGTGTAACCGGGGGCTACACCTTC CAWSVTGGYTF
. TRBJ2-3 TRBV28 TRBD2 TGTGCCAGCAGTTTAACTAGCGGGAGCACAGATACGCAGTATTTT CASSLTSGSTDTQYF
. TRBJ2-7 TRBV4-1 TRBD2 TGCGCCAGCAGCCAAGACGGAACGGGGCGGGGGGTCTACGAGCAGTACTTC CASSQDGTGRGVYEQYF
. TRBJ2-2 TRBV5-4 TRBD2 TGTGCCAGCAGCCTCGGAGCCAGCGGGAGGGCCCGGGCCGGGGAGCTGTTTTTT CASSLGASGRARAGELFF
. TRBJ1-2 TRBV4-1 TRBD1 TGCGCCAGCAGCCAAGAAAGGGGAACAGGGGGTCCTCACTACACCTTC CASSQERGTGGPHYTF
. TRBJ2-3 TRBV19 TRBD2 TGTGCCAGTAGTATTTTAGCGGGAGCAACCACAGATACGCAGTATTTT CASSILAGATTDTQYF
. TRBJ2-7 TRBV11-2 TRBD1 TGTGCCAGCAGCTTAGATGCCCCCGGGACAGGGTCCTACGAGCAGTACTTC CASSLDAPGTGSYEQYF
. TRBJ2-1 TRBV28 . TGTGCCAGCAGACTCCGAGGGCGGGCTCCCTACAATGAGCAGTTCTTC CASRLRGRAPYNEQFF
. TRBJ2-7 TRBV28 . TGTGCCAGCAGCCCAGCCCTGGCAGGGAGGGAGCAGTACTTC CASSPALAGREQYF
few TRBJ1-5 TRBV27 TRBD1 TGTGCCAGCAGTAGCGAGGGACAGCTGAGAAATCAGCCCCAGCATTTT CASSSEGQLRNQPQHF
. TRBJ2-1 TRBV12-5 TRBD2 TGTGCTAGTGGACAGAGCGGGAGGCTAGACAATGAGCAGTTCTTC CASGQSGRLDNEQFF
. TRBJ1-5 TRBV19 TRBD1 TGTGCCAGTAGTATAGCCTCCACAGGGGGCGGTCAGCCCCAGCATTTT CASSIASTGGGQPQHF